This T cell receptor beta chain stems from a study of T cells of healthy individuals. In its sample, this clonotype was seen many times. The CDR3 extends over 15 amino acids. CDR1 LGHNA and CDR2 YSLEER come from the germline V gene. The ends lost 1 base at V and 1 base at J; junction bases unmatched: 0. One entry per CDR3 protein, called by TCRdb with MiXCR from the 5' RACE reads. The table shows 85,000 to 100,000 distinct CDR3 sequences, with 15% to 20% occurring only once. This clonotype originated in a human donor in good health. The gene calls are TRBV4-3 and TRBJ2-5; TRBD2 agrees at 10 bases. The CDR3 loop reads CASSQGTSGQETQYF. The DNA of the CDR3 is TGCGCCAGCAGCCAAGGGACTAGCGGCCAAGAGACCCAGTACTTC.